These T cell receptor beta chains were read from a single sample in a study of T cell changes during pregnancy in multiple sclerosis. Repertoires were generated with immunoSEQ multiplex PCR, while TCRdb's copy carries only in-frame clones and drops some. The data contain about 36,000 clones, about nine tenths of them singletons. The sample in question was CD4+ T cells from peripheral blood mononuclear cells, obtained in the second trimester of pregnancy. Source of these receptors: a female donor in good health, enrolled as a control in a pregnancy study. Both conserved end residues are part of each CDR3. Rows may omit the clone size; those that give it use once, few, many or a size class.

v_gene	abundance	j_gene	CDR3aa
TRBV6-1	NA	TRBJ2-4	CASSGVAGGAKNIQYF
TRBV7-8	NA	TRBJ2-5	CASNARRGNRETQYF
TRBV6-5	once	TRBJ1-5	CASSLQGPNQPQHF
TRBV5-6	NA	TRBJ2-2	CASSFSRGELFF
TRBV5-4	NA	TRBJ1-2	CASSLYVSQRTYGYTF
TRBV6-1	NA	TRBJ1-3	CASSGTGDTIYF
TRBV18	once	TRBJ2-1	CASSLGLAGDNEQFF
TRBV29-1	NA	TRBJ1-2	CSVTRTTGIIYGYTF
TRBV27	once	TRBJ1-1	CASSPAPGQMNTEAFF
TRBV15	NA	TRBJ2-3	CATSIDRVLFPDTQYF
TRBV29-1	NA	TRBJ1-4	CSVDSGQGVGKLFF
TRBV19	NA	TRBJ2-7	CASKGTATYEQYF
TRBV13	NA	TRBJ2-1	CASSPTRVRNEQFF
TRBV5-3	once	TRBJ2-3	CARSLDGTSGASTDTQYF
TRBV4-1	NA	TRBJ2-1	CASSQVDMGLAAYNEQFF
TRBV29-1	NA	TRBJ2-7	CSVAILAGEPQEQYF
TRBV28	NA	TRBJ1-4	CASRRQPTNEKLFF
TRBV21-1	NA	TRBJ2-3	CASSKSGGSTDTQYF
TRBV5-1	NA	TRBJ2-2	CASSLSTVNTGELFF
TRBV6-6	NA	TRBJ1-1	CASSYHRGDTEAFF
TRBV6-1	NA	TRBJ2-5	CASSNSGGAQTQYF
TRBV19	NA	TRBJ1-2	CASSLPRDRGSLDYGYTF
TRBV4-2	once	TRBJ2-3	CASSLEGRTSGGFDTQYF
TRBV7-8	NA	TRBJ2-5	CASSLFGREGRVTQYF
TRBV7-9	NA	TRBJ1-5	CASSLDFIQPQHF
TRBV25-1	NA	TRBJ2-7	CASSDPTGQYF
TRBV19	NA	TRBJ2-5	CASSTGTRGTQYF
TRBV30	few	TRBJ1-2	CAWGGVSEINYGYTF
TRBV15	NA	TRBJ2-5	CATSRGVGGGGQETQYF
TRBV2	NA	TRBJ1-5	CASRGQSSNQPQHF
TRBV2	once	TRBJ1-5	CASSNRGVQPQHF
TRBV5-5	NA	TRBJ2-7	CASSDATGLGEQYF
TRBV5-4	NA	TRBJ2-1	CASSPGAQNEQFF
TRBV7-9	NA	TRBJ1-4	CASSVWAANEKLFF
TRBV4-1	NA	TRBJ1-3	CASSQAPGGGGNTIYF
TRBV7-2	few	TRBJ2-7	CASSASLYEQYF
TRBV7-6	NA	TRBJ2-5	CASSLGQGQETQYF
TRBV9	NA	TRBJ2-7	CASSVGGLAGAHPYEQYF
TRBV9	NA	TRBJ2-2	CASSALAITNTGELFF
TRBV9	NA	TRBJ2-1	CASSPLGTGSSYNEQFF
TRBV28	NA	TRBJ2-7	CASSGPGTSGRSHYEQYF
TRBV7-2	NA	TRBJ2-7	CASSFTGVSYEQYF
TRBV10-3	NA	TRBJ1-1	CAISESSVFQGAEAFF
TRBV5-1	NA	TRBJ1-1	CASSSDRSRVRGTEAFF
TRBV5-1	NA	TRBJ1-6	CASSFGGDSYNSPLHF
TRBV29-1	NA	TRBJ2-3	CSVGLAGESTDTQYF
TRBV23-1	NA	TRBJ1-2	CASIGGTSYGYTF
TRBV4-1	NA	TRBJ2-7	CASSPRQGPYEQYF
TRBV4-1	NA	TRBJ1-3	CASSQGPGISGNTIYF
TRBV4-1	NA	TRBJ2-4	CASSQARGGEDIQYF
TRBV29-1	NA	TRBJ1-4	CSVVAGSSTKLFF
TRBV19	NA	TRBJ2-1	CASSKQSSTDEQFF